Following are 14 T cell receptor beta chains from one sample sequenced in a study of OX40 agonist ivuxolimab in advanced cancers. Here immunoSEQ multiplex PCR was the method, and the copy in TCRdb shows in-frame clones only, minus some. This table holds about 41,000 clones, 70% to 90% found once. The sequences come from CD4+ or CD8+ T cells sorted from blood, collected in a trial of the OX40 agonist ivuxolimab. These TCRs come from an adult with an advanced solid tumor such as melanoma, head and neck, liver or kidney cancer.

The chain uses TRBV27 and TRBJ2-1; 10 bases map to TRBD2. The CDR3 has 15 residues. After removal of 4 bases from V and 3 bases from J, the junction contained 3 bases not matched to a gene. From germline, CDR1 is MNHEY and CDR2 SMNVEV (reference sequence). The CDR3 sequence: CASSSSGRGYNEQFF. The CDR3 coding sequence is TGTGCCAGCAGTTCCAGCGGGAGGGGCTACAATGAGCAGTTCTTC.

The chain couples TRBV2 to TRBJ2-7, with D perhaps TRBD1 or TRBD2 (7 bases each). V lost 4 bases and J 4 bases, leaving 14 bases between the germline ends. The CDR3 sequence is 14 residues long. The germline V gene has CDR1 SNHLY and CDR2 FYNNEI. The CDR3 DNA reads TGTGCCAGCAGTGCACAGGGGAGGGGTTACGAGCAGTACTTC. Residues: CASSAQGRGYEQYF.

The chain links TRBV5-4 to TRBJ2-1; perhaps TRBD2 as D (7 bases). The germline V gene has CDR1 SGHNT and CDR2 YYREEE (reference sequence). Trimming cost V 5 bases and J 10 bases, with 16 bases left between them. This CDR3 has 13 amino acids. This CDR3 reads CASSRDYDREQFF. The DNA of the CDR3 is TGTGCCAGCAGTCGGGACTATGACAGGGAGCAGTTCTTC.

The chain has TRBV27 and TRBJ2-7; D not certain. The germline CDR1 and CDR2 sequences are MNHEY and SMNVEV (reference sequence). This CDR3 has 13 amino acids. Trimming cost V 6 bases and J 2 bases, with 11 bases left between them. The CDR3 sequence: CASRTEGPYEQYF. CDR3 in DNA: TGTGCCAGCAGGACGGAAGGTCCCTACGAGCAGTACTTC.

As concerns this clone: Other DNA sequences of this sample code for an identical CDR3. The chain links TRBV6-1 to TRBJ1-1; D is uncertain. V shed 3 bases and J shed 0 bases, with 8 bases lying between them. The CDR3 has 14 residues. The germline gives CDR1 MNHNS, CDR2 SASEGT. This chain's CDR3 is CASSDRGVNTEAFF. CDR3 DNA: TGTGCCAGCAGTGACCGCGGCGTGAACACTGAAGCTTTCTTT.

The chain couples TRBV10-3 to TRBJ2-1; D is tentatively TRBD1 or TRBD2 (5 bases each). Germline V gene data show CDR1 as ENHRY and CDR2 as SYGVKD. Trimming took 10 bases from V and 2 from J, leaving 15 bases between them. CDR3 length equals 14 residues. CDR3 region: CATAPGTTYNEQFF. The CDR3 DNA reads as TGTGCCACAGCCCCAGGGACCACCTACAATGAGCAGTTCTTC.

Written as DNA, the CDR3 is TGTGCCAGCAGCCCCCAAGAGGGGGCTCATGGCTACACCTTC. Protein: CASSPQEGAHGYTF. The chain uses TRBV6-6 and TRBJ1-2, with 7 bases identical to TRBD1. CDR1 and CDR2 (germline): MNHNY, SVGAGI (reference sequence). V lost 6 bases and J lost 6; bases outside the gene matches: 10. This CDR3 comprises 14 residues.

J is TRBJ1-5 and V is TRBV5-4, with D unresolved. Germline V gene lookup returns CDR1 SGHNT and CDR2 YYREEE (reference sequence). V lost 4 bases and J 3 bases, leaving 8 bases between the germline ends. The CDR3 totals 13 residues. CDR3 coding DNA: TGTGCCAGCAGCGACGGAAACAATCAGCCCCAGCATTTT. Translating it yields CASSDGNNQPQHF. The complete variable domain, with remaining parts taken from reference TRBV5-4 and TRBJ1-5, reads ETGVTQSPTHLIKTRGQQVTLRCSSQSGHNTVSWYQQALGQGPQFIFQYYREEENGRGNFPPRFSGLQFPNYSSELNVNALELDDSALYLCASSDGNNQPQHFGDGTRLSIL.

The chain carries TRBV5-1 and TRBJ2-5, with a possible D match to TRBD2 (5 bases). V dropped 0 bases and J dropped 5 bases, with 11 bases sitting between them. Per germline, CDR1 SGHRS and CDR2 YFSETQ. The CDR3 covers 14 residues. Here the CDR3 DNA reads TGCGCCAGCAGCTTGGGAGGGTACGGTGAGACCCAGTACTTC. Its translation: CASSLGGYGETQYF. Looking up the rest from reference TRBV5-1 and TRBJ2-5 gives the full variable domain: KAGVTQTPRYLIKTRGQQVTLSCSPISGHRSVSWYQQTPGQGLQFLFEYFSETQRNKGNFPGRFSGRQFSNSRSEMNVSTLELGDSALYLCASSLGGYGETQYFGPGTRLLVL.

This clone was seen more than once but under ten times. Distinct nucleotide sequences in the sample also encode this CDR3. DNA of the CDR3: TGTGCCTGGCGCCTAGGCGTTACTGAAGCTTTCTTT. Translating it yields CAWRLGVTEAFF. This chain connects TRBV30 to TRBJ1-1, with unresolved D. Deletions cut 5 bases from V and 5 bases from J, with 12 bases between. From germline, CDR1 is GTSNPN and CDR2 SVGIG (reference sequence). The CDR3 has 12 amino acids.

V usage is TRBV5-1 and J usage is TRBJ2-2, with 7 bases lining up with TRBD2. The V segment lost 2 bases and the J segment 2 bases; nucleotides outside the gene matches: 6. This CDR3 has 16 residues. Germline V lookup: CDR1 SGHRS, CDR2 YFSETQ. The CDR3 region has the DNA TGCGCCAGCAGCTTAGGCGGGGGTGTAAACACCGGGGAGCTGTTTTTT. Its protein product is CASSLGGGVNTGELFF.

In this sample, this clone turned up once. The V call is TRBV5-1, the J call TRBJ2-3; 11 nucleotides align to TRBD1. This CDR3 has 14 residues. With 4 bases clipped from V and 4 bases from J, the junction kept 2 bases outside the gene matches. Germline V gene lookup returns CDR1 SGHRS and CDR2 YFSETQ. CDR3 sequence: CASSPGQGADTQYF. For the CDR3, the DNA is TGCGCCAGCAGCCCGGGACAGGGGGCAGATACGCAGTATTTT.

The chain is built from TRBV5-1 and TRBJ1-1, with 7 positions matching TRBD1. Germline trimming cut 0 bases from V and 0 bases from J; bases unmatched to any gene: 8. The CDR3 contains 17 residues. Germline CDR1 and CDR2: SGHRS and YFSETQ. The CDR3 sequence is CASSLARGGNMNTEAFF. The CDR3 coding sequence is TGCGCCAGCAGCTTGGCCAGGGGGGGAAACATGAACACTGAAGCTTTCTTT.

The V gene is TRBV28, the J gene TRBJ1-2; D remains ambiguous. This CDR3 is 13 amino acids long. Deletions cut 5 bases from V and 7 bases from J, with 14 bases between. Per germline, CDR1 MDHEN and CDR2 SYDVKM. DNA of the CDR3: TGTGCCAGCAGTGCGGACGGAACCGGTGGCTACACCTTC. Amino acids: CASSADGTGGYTF.